The clone carrying this T cell receptor (beta chain) has just a few counts. One base away lies a much larger clone, so this may be a sequencing read error. The CDR3 spans 15 residues. The V and J ends lost 3 bases and 3 bases, in that order; junction bases with no gene match: 2. From germline, CDR1 is SGHTS and CDR2 YDEGEE. The data are from a study of T cells in Graves' hyperthyroidism and ophthalmopathy. The TCR beta CDR3 regions underwent amplification using RNA transcripts as the source. First-round RT-PCR targeting the TCR CDR3 was performed with the HTBI primer set. Each CDR3 protein gets one entry after TCRdb re-called the multiplex PCR reads with MiXCR. This table has roughly 500,000 distinct CDR3 sequences, about 16% appearing once.

The sequencing sample was made of blood. This TCR derives from a woman in her 30s with Graves' ophthalmopathy. The chain uses TRBV5-8 and TRBJ2-2, with 10 bases identical to TRBD1. The CDR3 here is CASSWGQGYTGELFF. The CDR3 DNA reads as TGTGCCAGCAGCTGGGGACAGGGGTACACCGGGGAGCTGTTTTTT.